One sample yielded the 7 T cell receptor beta chains listed below, sequenced in a study of PD-L1 blockade in urothelial cancer. Using immunoSEQ multiplex PCR, the repertoire was profiled, and TCRdb retains in-frame clones only, with some absent. The top ten hold 4.5% to 7% of the sample, which has about 80,000 clones, around 90% seen once. The specimen comprised PBMCs, sampled around atezolizumab (anti-PD-L1) treatment. These receptors were taken from a woman in her seventies with urothelial cancer.

J is TRBJ1-4 and V is TRBV2; D is unresolved. The CDR3 covers 15 residues. The V end was cut by 3 bases, the J end by 8 bases, with 16 bases between. The V gene's germline CDR1 is SNHLY and CDR2 FYNNEI. CDR3 DNA sequence: TGTGCCAGCAGTGAGGAGCCTGGGTCCGGAGAAAAACTGTTTTTT. Translating it yields CASSEEPGSGEKLFF.

V gene TRBV5-1 combines with J gene TRBJ2-3; 7 nucleotides align to TRBD1. CDR1 is SGHRS and CDR2 is YFSETQ in the germline V gene. This CDR3 region has 16 residues. J was trimmed by 2 bases and V by 0 bases; bases with no gene match: 6. The CDR3 region is CASSLGPGGFTDTQYF. CDR3 sequence (DNA): TGCGCCAGCAGCTTGGGGCCAGGGGGTTTCACAGATACGCAGTATTTT.

V usage is TRBV28 and J usage is TRBJ1-2, with D tentatively TRBD1 (5 bases). This CDR3 has 11 amino acids. V lost 10 bases and J lost 7, with 13 bases in between. Germline CDR1 and CDR2: MDHEN and SYDVKM. The chain's CDR3 is CATFRVGGYTF. As DNA, the CDR3 is TGTGCCACCTTCAGGGTGGGTGGCTACACCTTC.

V and J are TRBV5-1 and TRBJ1-5; TRBD1 aligns across 10 bases. The length of the CDR3 is 17 residues. Losses at the gene ends were 2 bases for V and 6 bases for J; bases not matched to a gene: 11. Germline lookup yields CDR1 SGHRS and CDR2 YFSETQ. The CDR3 region has the DNA TGCGCCAGCAGCTTACGGATCGGGACAGGGGAAGCTCAGCCCCAGCATTTT. Protein sequence: CASSLRIGTGEAQPQHF.

The J gene is TRBJ2-1, the V gene TRBV4-2; D is perhaps TRBD2 (6 bases). This CDR3 is built from 13 residues. CDR1 and CDR2 from the germline V gene are LGHNA and YNFKEQ. The V end was cut by 0 bases, the J end by 15 bases, with 15 bases between. The CDR3 coding sequence is TGTGCCAGCAGCCAAGATCGTGGAGGGGCGGGGTTCTTC. Translation gives CASSQDRGGAGFF.

The CDR3 is CASSLTGRPSTDTQYF. The CDR3 coding sequence is TGCGCCAGCAGCTTAACAGGACGGCCAAGCACAGATACGCAGTATTTT. V and J are TRBV5-1 and TRBJ2-3, with a possible D match to TRBD1 (5 bases). The CDR3 extends over 16 amino acids. The germline V gene encodes CDR1 SGHRS and CDR2 YFSETQ. Deletions cut 2 bases from V and 0 bases from J, with 13 bases between.

The chain carries TRBV5-6 and TRBJ1-4; 8 bases fit TRBD1. With 4 bases clipped from V and 3 bases from J, the junction kept 11 bases outside the gene matches. The CDR3 contains 17 residues. Looked up from germline, CDR1 is SGHDT and CDR2 is YYEEEE. The CDR3, as DNA: TGTGCCAGCAGCCCGACGGGGGGACAGGCCCCTAATGAAAAACTGTTTTTT. It encodes CASSPTGGQAPNEKLFF.